This TCR beta chain was documented in a study of siplizumab effects on memory and regulatory T cells. Repertoires were generated with immunoSEQ multiplex PCR, while TCRdb's copy carries only in-frame clones and drops some. The sample lists more than 85,000 clones; roughly 94% were seen once. Of note for this clone: Antigen unknown. At the DNA level, this CDR3 is encoded by other sequences in the same sample as well.

Study-level results: Under siplizumab, an average around 69% of mappable alloreactive CD4+ clones were Treg-derived, compared with 26.9% in controls. Left unconfirmed was the suppressive function of proliferating Tregs from siplizumab cultures. The study found naive T cells seemingly more diverse than memory cells and seemingly major alloresponse contributors.

The CDR3 is 12 residues long. The germline V gene has CDR1 SGHRS and CDR2 YFSETQ. V dropped 1 base and J dropped 5; count of bases not matched to a gene: 0. This chain links TRBV5-1 with TRBJ2-7, with 7 nucleotides matching TRBD1. This sequence was found in a human donor in good health. The sequenced sample consisted of Tregs sorted from blood. Here the CDR3 reads CASSLTGDEQYF. Written as DNA, the CDR3 is TGCGCCAGCAGCTTGACAGGGGACGAGCAGTACTTC.